Listed below are T cell receptor beta chains from one sample, sequenced in a study of CD8+ T cells in alopecia areata. Libraries were prepared by immunoSEQ multiplex PCR; TCRdb keeps only in-frame clonotypes and omits some of them. The profile covers approximately 140,000 clones, with approximately 86% appearing a single time and over 10% taken by the ten largest. Sequencing was performed on CD8+ T cells sorted from blood, taken at week 4, from a patient treated with tofacitinib. The receptor set was obtained from a human donor with alopecia areata. The CDR3 runs from the conserved cysteine through the conserved F or W. Each record gives: V gene, D gene, clone size, CDR3 length, J gene, CDR3 protein, CDR3 DNA. A D gene is named only where the DNA matches it firmly. Size tells how often a clone was seen (once, few, many) or the class of an expanded clone, and some rows leave it out.

TRBV9	TRBD2	NA	16	TRBJ2-1	CASSVAGLGSPHEQFF	TGTGCCAGCAGCGTAGCGGGACTAGGCTCTCCACATGAGCAGTTCTTC
TRBV19	TRBD1	NA	13	TRBJ2-7	CASSTGQSYEQYF	TGTGCCAGTAGTACGGGACAGTCCTACGAGCAGTACTTC
TRBV6-5	NA	NA	11	TRBJ1-2	CASSPGYGYTF	TGTGCCAGCAGTCCCGGTTATGGCTACACCTTC
TRBV4-1	NA	once	13	TRBJ2-7	CASSQGLAREQYF	TGCGCCAGCAGCCAAGGTTTGGCGAGGGAGCAGTACTTC
TRBV5-4	NA	NA	13	TRBJ2-1	CASSLGLGNEQFF	TGTGCCAGCAGCTTGGGGCTAGGAAATGAGCAGTTCTTC
TRBV25-1	NA	NA	12	TRBJ1-1	CASTGSATEAFF	TGTGCCAGCACCGGCAGCGCCACTGAAGCTTTCTTT
TRBV7-3	NA	NA	13	TRBJ2-3	CASSYLSTDTQYF	TGTGCCAGCAGCTATCTGAGCACAGATACGCAGTATTTT
TRBV6-5	NA	NA	15	TRBJ2-7	CASSYSAGATYEQYF	TGTGCCAGCAGTTACTCTGCAGGGGCCACCTACGAGCAGTACTTC
TRBV29-1	NA	NA	13	TRBJ2-2	CSVAQMNTGELFF	TGCAGCGTTGCACAGATGAACACCGGGGAGCTGTTTTTT
TRBV29-1	TRBD2	NA	13	TRBJ2-7	CSVENSSGDEQYF	TGCAGCGTTGAGAACAGTAGCGGGGACGAGCAGTACTTC
TRBV9	NA	few	14	TRBJ2-2	CASSVGGVTGELFF	TGTGCCAGCAGCGTTGGTGGGGTCACCGGGGAGCTGTTTTTT
TRBV7-9	TRBD1	NA	17	TRBJ2-7	CASSPTGGAASSYEQYF	TGTGCCAGCAGCCCGACAGGGGGAGCTGCGAGCTCCTACGAGCAGTACTTC
TRBV7-9	NA	NA	16	TRBJ1-4	CASSFSPGQSNEKLFF	TGTGCCAGCAGCTTCAGTCCGGGGCAGTCTAATGAAAAACTGTTTTTT
TRBV28	NA	NA	16	TRBJ1-1	CASSRRVAGGNTEAFF	TGTGCCAGCAGCCGCCGCGTGGCAGGCGGGAACACTGAAGCTTTCTTT
TRBV6-1	NA	NA	15	TRBJ1-3	CASSPTGSSGNTIYF	TGTGCCAGCAGTCCTACAGGGAGCTCTGGAAACACCATATATTTT
TRBV30	NA	NA	14	TRBJ2-6	CAWSESSGANVLTF	TGTGCCTGGAGCGAGAGCTCTGGGGCCAACGTCCTGACTTTC
TRBV19	NA	NA	14	TRBJ2-1	CASSITSGYNEQFF	TGTGCCAGTAGTATAACGTCCGGGTACAATGAGCAGTTCTTC
TRBV27	NA	NA	13	TRBJ2-7	CASSLAASYEQYF	TGTGCCAGCAGTTTAGCGGCCTCCTACGAGCAGTACTTC
TRBV5-6	TRBD2	NA	13	TRBJ2-1	CASSSGGYNEQFF	TGTGCCAGCAGCAGCGGGGGCTACAATGAGCAGTTCTTC
TRBV15	TRBD1	NA	14	TRBJ1-1	CATSRDRGNTEAFF	TGTGCCACCAGCAGGGACAGGGGGAACACTGAAGCTTTCTTT
TRBV7-9	TRBD2	NA	15	TRBJ2-5	CASSFLAGVGETQYF	TGTGCCAGCAGCTTTCTAGCGGGAGTAGGAGAGACCCAGTACTTC
TRBV7-9	TRBD2	NA	15	TRBJ2-3	CASSIRDYNTDTQYF	TGTGCCAGCAGCATCCGGGACTACAACACAGATACGCAGTATTTT
TRBV7-9	NA	NA	15	TRBJ2-3	CASSWLGRREDTQYF	TGTGCCAGCAGCTGGTTAGGGCGGAGAGAAGATACGCAGTATTTT
TRBV7-9	TRBD2	NA	15	TRBJ2-7	CASSSGTSGGDEQYF	TGTGCCAGCAGCTCCGGGACTAGCGGAGGGGACGAGCAGTACTTC
TRBV11-3	NA	NA	13	TRBJ2-7	CASSPRGNYEQYF	TGTGCCAGCAGCCCCAGAGGGAACTACGAGCAGTACTTC
TRBV13	NA	once	12	TRBJ2-1	CASSPPSSEQFF	TGTGCCAGCAGCCCCCCCAGCAGTGAGCAGTTCTTC
TRBV27	TRBD2	NA	15	TRBJ2-3	CASSPTSGGTDTQYF	TGTGCCAGCAGCCCCACTAGCGGGGGCACAGATACGCAGTATTTT
TRBV5-1	TRBD2	NA	16	TRBJ2-2	CASSPLAGGGDGELFF	TGCGCCAGCAGCCCCCTAGCGGGAGGGGGCGACGGGGAGCTGTTTTTT
TRBV4-1	NA	NA	15	TRBJ1-1	CASSQEAFQGSGAFF	TGCGCCAGCAGCCAAGAAGCCTTTCAGGGTAGTGGAGCTTTCTTT
TRBV6-5	TRBD2	NA	15	TRBJ2-7	CASSWGTSGSYEQYF	TGTGCCAGCAGTTGGGGGACTAGCGGTTCCTACGAGCAGTACTTC
TRBV9	TRBD2	few	16	TRBJ2-7	CASSVGDGLAGVEQYF	TGTGCCAGCAGCGTAGGGGACGGGCTAGCGGGAGTCGAGCAGTACTTC
TRBV9	TRBD2	NA	15	TRBJ2-3	CASSVSGNPTDTQYF	TGTGCCAGCAGCGTAAGCGGGAACCCTACAGATACGCAGTATTTT
TRBV11-2	NA	NA	18	TRBJ2-3	CASSLTTGVGAGADTQYF	TGTGCCAGCAGCTTAACGACGGGAGTGGGGGCAGGGGCAGATACGCAGTATTTT
TRBV5-4	NA	NA	13	TRBJ2-2	CASSAGLSGELFF	TGTGCCAGCAGCGCCGGACTCTCCGGGGAGCTGTTTTTT
TRBV2	NA	NA	14	TRBJ1-5	CASSERAVDQPQHF	TGTGCCAGCAGTGAAAGGGCAGTAGATCAGCCCCAGCATTTT
TRBV5-6	NA	NA	13	TRBJ1-6	CASSQGYPSPLHF	TGTGCCAGCAGCCAGGGATATCCCTCACCCCTCCACTTT
TRBV7-6	NA	NA	12	TRBJ2-3	CASSLRADTQYF	TGTGCCAGCAGCTTACGGGCAGATACGCAGTATTTT
TRBV7-9	NA	NA	15	TRBJ2-7	CASSFREADPYEQYF	TGTGCCAGCAGCTTCAGGGAAGCTGACCCCTACGAGCAGTACTTC
TRBV5-1	NA	NA	14	TRBJ1-1	CASSLVQGNTEAFF	TGCGCCAGCAGCTTGGTGCAGGGTAACACTGAAGCTTTCTTT
TRBV6-1	TRBD1	NA	16	TRBJ1-2	CASSEDIGTGSYGYTF	TGTGCCAGCAGTGAGGATATTGGGACAGGGAGTTATGGCTACACCTTC
TRBV2	TRBD1	NA	15	TRBJ2-3	CASNPPPVGTGAQYF	TGTGCCAGCAATCCCCCCCCAGTCGGGACAGGTGCGCAGTATTTT
TRBV10-2	TRBD1	NA	14	TRBJ1-2	CASSGTGDGYGYTF	TGCGCCAGCAGCGGGACAGGGGATGGCTATGGCTACACCTTC
TRBV5-1	NA	NA	14	TRBJ1-1	CASSPWAGDTEAFF	TGCGCCAGCAGCCCCTGGGCGGGGGACACTGAAGCTTTCTTT
TRBV29-1	NA	NA	11	TRBJ2-7	CSALGSYEQYF	TGCAGCGCCCTTGGGTCCTACGAGCAGTACTTC
TRBV2	NA	NA	12	TRBJ2-7	CASSDEDREQYF	TGTGCCAGCAGTGATGAAGACAGGGAGCAGTACTTC
TRBV27	NA	NA	10	TRBJ2-3	CASVGDTQYF	TGTGCCAGCGTCGGAGATACGCAGTATTTT
TRBV5-1	TRBD1	once	13	TRBJ2-5	CASSFDREETQYF	TGCGCCAGCAGTTTTGACAGGGAAGAGACCCAGTACTTC
TRBV4-1	TRBD2	NA	17	TRBJ2-3	CASSQRLAGGPTDTQYF	TGCGCCAGCAGCCAAAGACTAGCGGGAGGGCCCACAGATACGCAGTATTTT
TRBV7-9	TRBD1	NA	19	TRBJ2-6	CASSPRGTGVSSGANVLTF	TGTGCCAGCAGCCCACGGGGGACAGGGGTGTCCTCTGGGGCCAACGTCCTGACTTTC
TRBV19	NA	NA	12	TRBJ2-5	CASSIGGETQYF	TGTGCCAGTAGTATAGGCGGAGAGACCCAGTACTTC
TRBV5-6	NA	NA	11	TRBJ2-1	CASSFSPEQFF	TGTGCCAGCAGCTTTAGCCCAGAGCAGTTCTTC
TRBV7-9	TRBD1	NA	16	TRBJ2-6	CASSAPTGTGANVLTF	TGTGCCAGCAGCGCGCCGACAGGGACTGGGGCCAACGTCCTGACTTTC
TRBV29-1	NA	NA	11	TRBJ1-2	CSVERGNGYTF	TGCAGCGTTGAACGAGGGAATGGCTACACCTTC
TRBV5-1	TRBD2	NA	14	TRBJ2-7	CASSPWTSSYEQYF	TGCGCCAGCAGCCCTTGGACTAGCTCCTACGAGCAGTACTTC
TRBV2	NA	NA	14	TRBJ1-1	CASSEGILGAEAFF	TGTGCCAGCAGTGAAGGGATCCTAGGCGCTGAAGCTTTCTTT
TRBV6-1	NA	once	12	TRBJ2-4	CASSEGVHIQYF	TGTGCCAGCAGTGAAGGGGTCCACATTCAGTACTTC